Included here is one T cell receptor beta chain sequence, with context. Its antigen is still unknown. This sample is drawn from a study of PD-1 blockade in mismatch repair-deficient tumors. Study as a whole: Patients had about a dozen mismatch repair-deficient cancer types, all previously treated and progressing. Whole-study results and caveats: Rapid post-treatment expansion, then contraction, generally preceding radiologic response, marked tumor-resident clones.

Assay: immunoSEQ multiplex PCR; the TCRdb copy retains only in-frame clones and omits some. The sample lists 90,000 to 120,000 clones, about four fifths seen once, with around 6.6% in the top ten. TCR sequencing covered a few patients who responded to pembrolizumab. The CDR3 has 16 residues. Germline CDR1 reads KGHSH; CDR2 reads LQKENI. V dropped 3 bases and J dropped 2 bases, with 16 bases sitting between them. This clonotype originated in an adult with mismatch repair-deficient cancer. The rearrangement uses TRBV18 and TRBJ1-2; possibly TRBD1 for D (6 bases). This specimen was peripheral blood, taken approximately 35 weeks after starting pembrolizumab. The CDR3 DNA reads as TGTGCCAGCTCACCCTCGGTGGGGGGCCAGAACTATGGCTACACCTTC. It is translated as CASSPSVGGQNYGYTF.